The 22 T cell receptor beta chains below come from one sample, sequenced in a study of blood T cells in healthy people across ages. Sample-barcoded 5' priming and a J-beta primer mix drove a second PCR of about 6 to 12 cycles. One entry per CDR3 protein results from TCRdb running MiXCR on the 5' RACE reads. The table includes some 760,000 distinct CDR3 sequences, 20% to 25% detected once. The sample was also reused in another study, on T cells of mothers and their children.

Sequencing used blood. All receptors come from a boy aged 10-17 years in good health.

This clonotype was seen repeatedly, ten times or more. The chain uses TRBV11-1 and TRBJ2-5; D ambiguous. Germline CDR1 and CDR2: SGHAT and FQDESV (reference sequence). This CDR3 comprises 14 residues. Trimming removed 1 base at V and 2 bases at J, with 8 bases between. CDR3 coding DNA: TGTGCCAGCAGCTTAGGGGCAGTGCAAGAGACCCAGTACTTC. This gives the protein CASSLGAVQETQYF.

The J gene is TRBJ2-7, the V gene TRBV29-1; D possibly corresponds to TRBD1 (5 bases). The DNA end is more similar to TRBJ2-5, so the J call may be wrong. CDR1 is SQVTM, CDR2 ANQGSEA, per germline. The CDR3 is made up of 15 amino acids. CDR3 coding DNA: TGCAGCGTTGGTGTTTGGGCAGGGAACCAAGAGACCCAGTACTTC. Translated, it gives CSVGVWAGNQETQYF.

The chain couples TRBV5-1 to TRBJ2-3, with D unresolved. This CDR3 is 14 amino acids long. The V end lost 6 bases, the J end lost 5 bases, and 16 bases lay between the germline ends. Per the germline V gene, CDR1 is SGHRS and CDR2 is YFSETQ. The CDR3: CASTKSDAGDTQYF. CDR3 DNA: TGCGCCAGCACCAAATCGGACGCCGGAGATACGCAGTATTTT.

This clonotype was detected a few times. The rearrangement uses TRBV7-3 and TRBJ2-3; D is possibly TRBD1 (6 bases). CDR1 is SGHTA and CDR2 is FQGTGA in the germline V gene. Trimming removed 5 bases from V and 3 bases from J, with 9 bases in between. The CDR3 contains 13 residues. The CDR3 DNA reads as TGTGCCAGCAGCATCGGACAGACAGATACGCAGTATTTT. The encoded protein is CASSIGQTDTQYF.

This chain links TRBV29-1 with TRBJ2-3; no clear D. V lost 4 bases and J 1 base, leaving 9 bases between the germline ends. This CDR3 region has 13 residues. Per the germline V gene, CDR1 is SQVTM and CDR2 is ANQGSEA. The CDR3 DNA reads TGCAGCGTTGTGAGGCAGGGCACAGATACGCAGTATTTT. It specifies CSVVRQGTDTQYF.

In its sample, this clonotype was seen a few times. The CDR3 DNA reads TGTGCCAGCAGCCAAGCCCAGTTACTTGCGGGCAATGAGCAGTTCTTC. Translated, it gives CASSQAQLLAGNEQFF. The J gene is TRBJ2-1, the V gene TRBV3-1; tentatively, D is TRBD2 (5 bases). V was clipped by 1 base and J by 6 bases, with 16 bases between them. The germline V gene has CDR1 LGHDT and CDR2 YNNKEL (reference sequence). CDR3 size: 16 residues.

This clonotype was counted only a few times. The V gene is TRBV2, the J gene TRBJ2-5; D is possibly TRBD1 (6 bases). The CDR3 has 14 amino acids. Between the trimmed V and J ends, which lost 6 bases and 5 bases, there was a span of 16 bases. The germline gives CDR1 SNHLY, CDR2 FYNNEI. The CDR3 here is CASREQGLWETQYF. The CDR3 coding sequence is TGTGCCAGCAGAGAACAGGGCCTTTGGGAGACCCAGTACTTC.

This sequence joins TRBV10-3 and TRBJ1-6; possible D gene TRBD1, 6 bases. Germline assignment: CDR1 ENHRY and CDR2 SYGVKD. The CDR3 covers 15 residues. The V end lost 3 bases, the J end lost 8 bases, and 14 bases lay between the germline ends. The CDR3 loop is CAISEGTRDHSPLHF. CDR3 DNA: TGTGCCATCAGTGAAGGGACAAGGGATCATTCACCCCTCCACTTT.

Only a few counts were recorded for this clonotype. The CDR3 DNA reads as TGTGCCAGCAGCGCGGACAGGGGTCTCGATGAGCAGTTCTTC. Translated, it gives CASSADRGLDEQFF. The J gene is TRBJ2-5, the V gene TRBV2, with 9 bases that match TRBD1. The end of the DNA is better explained by TRBJ2-1, so the J call may be wrong. The germline V gene encodes CDR1 SNHLY and CDR2 FYNNEI. The CDR3 loop spans 14 amino acids.

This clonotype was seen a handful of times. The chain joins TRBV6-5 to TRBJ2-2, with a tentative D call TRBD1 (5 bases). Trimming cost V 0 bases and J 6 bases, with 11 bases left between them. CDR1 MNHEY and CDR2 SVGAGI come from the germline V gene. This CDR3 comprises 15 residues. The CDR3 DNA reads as TGTGCCAGCAGTTACTCGAATTCAGGGTCCGGGGAGCTGTTTTTT. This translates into CASSYSNSGSGELFF.

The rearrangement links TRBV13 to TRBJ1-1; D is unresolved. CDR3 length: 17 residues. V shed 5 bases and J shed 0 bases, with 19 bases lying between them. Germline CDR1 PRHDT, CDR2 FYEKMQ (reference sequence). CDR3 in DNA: TGTGCCAGCAGCAGATGGGCTTCTCCCGGGGTGAACACTGAAGCTTTCTTT. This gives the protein CASSRWASPGVNTEAFF.

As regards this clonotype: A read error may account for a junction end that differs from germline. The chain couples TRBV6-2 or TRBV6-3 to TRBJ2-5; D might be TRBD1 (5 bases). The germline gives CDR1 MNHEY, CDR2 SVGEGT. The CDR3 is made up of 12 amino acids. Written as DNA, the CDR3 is TGTGCCAGCATAGGGGAAAGCCGTATACGGTTCTTC. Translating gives CASIGESRIRFF.

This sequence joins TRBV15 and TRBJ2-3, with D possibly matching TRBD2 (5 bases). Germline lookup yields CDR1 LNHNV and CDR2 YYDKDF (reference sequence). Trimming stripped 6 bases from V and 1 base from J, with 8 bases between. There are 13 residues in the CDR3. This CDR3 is CATRWGGTDTQYF. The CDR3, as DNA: TGTGCCACCAGATGGGGAGGCACAGATACGCAGTATTTT.

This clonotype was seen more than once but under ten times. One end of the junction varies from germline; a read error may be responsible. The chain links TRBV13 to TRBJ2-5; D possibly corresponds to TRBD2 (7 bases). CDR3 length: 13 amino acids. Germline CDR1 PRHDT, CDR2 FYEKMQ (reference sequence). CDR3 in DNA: TGTGTCAGCAGCCCGCGGGGGCGGGAGACCCAGTACTTC. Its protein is CVSSPRGRETQYF. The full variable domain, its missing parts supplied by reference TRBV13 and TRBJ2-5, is AAGVIQSPRHLIKEKRETATLKCYPIPRHDTVYWYQQGPGQDPQFLISFYEKMQSDKGSIPDRFSAQQFSDYHSELNMSSLELGDSALYFCVSSPRGRETQYFGPGTRLLVL.

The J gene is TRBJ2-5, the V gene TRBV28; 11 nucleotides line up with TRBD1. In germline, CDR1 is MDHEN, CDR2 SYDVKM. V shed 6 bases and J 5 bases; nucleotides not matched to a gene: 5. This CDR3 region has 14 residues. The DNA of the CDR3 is TGTGCCAGCAGACCGGGACAGGGGGGGGAGACCCAGTACTTC. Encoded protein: CASRPGQGGETQYF.

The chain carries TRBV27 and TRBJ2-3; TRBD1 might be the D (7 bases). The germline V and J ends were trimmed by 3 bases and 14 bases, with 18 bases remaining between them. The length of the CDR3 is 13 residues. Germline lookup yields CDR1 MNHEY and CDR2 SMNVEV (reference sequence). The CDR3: CASSFTKGQGGYF. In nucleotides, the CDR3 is TGTGCCAGCAGTTTCACAAAAGGCCAGGGGGGGTATTTT.

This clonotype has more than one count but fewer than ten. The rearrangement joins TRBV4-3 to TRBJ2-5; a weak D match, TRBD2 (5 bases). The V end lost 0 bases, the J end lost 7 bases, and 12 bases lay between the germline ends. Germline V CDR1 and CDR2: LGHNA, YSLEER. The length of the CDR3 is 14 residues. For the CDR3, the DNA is TGCGCCAGCAGCCAAGACCGTGGAGAGGGGACCCAGTACTTC. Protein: CASSQDRGEGTQYF.

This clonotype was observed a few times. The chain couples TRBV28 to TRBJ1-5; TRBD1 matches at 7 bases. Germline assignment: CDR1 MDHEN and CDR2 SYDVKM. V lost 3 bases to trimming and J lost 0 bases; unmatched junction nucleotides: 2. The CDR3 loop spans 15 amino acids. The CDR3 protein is CASSLGQHSNQPQHF. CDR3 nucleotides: TGTGCCAGCAGTTTGGGACAGCATAGCAATCAGCCCCAGCATTTT.

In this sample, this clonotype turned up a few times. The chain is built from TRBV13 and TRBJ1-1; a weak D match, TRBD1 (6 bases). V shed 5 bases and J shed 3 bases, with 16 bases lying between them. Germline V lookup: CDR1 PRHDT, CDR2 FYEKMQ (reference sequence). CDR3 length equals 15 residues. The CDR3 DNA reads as TGTGCCAGCAGCGGAACAGGGACCCCGGACACTGAAGCTTTCTTT. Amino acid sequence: CASSGTGTPDTEAFF.

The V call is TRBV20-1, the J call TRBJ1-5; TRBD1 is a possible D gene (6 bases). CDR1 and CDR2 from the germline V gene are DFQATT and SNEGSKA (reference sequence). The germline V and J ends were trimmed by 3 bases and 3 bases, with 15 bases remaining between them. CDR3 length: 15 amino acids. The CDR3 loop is CSASIRDTINQPQHF. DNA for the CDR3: TGCAGTGCTAGTATCCGGGACACCATCAATCAGCCCCAGCATTTT.

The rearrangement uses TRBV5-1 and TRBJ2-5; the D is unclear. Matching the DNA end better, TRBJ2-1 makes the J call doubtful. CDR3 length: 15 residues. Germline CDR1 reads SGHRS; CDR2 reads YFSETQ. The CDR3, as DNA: TGCGCCAGCAGCTTGGTTGGGTATTGGGACAATGAGCAGTTCTTC. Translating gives CASSLVGYWDNEQFF.

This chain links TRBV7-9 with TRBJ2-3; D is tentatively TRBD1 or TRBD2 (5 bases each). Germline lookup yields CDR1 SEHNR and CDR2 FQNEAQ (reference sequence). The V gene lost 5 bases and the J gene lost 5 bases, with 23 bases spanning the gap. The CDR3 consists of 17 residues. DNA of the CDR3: TGTGCCAGCAGCCCAGAGTCCGGGGCCTTTTTGTTAGATACGCAGTATTTT. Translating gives CASSPESGAFLLDTQYF.